The text below deals with one T cell receptor beta chain. The antigen it recognizes is unknown. Germline and junction disagree at one end, which may indicate a read error. Library preparation employed the immunoSEQ multiplex PCR assay. For the multiplex PCR, a mixture combining 60 forward primers for TCR Vbeta segments and 13 reverse primers for TCR Jbeta segments was used. Amplification of the CDR3 region of rearranged TCR beta genes was performed with a multiplex PCR assay on genomic DNA. The amplified TCR beta libraries were sequenced on the Illumina HiSeq System as 87-base-pair reads. Under the source paper's analysis protocol: Across the 666 repertoires, a later analysis counted roughly 77 million unique TCR beta chains, around 11 million of which were shared by at least two donors. Raw reads were error-corrected and collapsed into unique sequences with a nearest-neighbor algorithm that merged closely related sequences to remove PCR and sequencing errors. To assign V, D and J gene segments, CDR3 sequences were aligned to IMGT reference sequences. For a sequence to be retained, a match of at least six nucleotides to both a V gene segment and a J gene segment was required. Rearrangements were classified as productive when the CDR3 lacked stop codons and remained in frame with V and J, and all other rearrangements were classified as non-productive. CDR3 was defined by IMGT convention, running from the second conserved V-encoded cysteine to the conserved J-encoded phenylalanine. In an earlier analysis of around 570 of the donors, sequences lacking an unambiguous match to a single V gene segment were excluded. An earlier analysis of over 450 of the donors classified V segments as functional when productive rearrangements were above 56.7% and as segregating when the standard deviation between donors was above 5%. To diagnose cytomegalovirus status from the catalog of TCR beta chain sequences, a statistical classification framework was built. V and J gene assignment, in a later analysis, came from comparing TCR nucleotide sequences with IMGT/GENE-DB human TR gene sequences. The TCRdist pipeline was used in a later analysis to assign CDR3 sequences and most-parsimonious VDJ recombination scenarios. In a later analysis, every TCR beta chain was defined by the combination of its CDR3 amino acid sequence and its V-gene family, and reads without a unique V-gene family were dropped. As a way to deal with suspected cross-contamination and a sequencing artifact, a later analysis dropped 500 to 700 nucleotide sequences that were highly shared and had low generation probability. In a later analysis, a clonal expansion index for each public chain was calculated from normalized within-repertoire ranks of inferred template counts. In a later analysis, generation probabilities were computed with a VDJ recombination model fitted to out-of-frame rearrangements, and the resulting probabilities were checked against IGoR. Hypergeometric tests were used in a later analysis to score TCR-TCR, TCR-HLA and TCR-CMV co-occurrence, with a repertoire-size bias correction applied to the TCR pairs. In a later analysis, false discovery rates were estimated by permuting HLA or CMV assignments 20 times. In a later analysis, co-occurring TCRs were grouped using DBSCAN, with TCRdist sequence similarity added in when clustering inside HLA-allele-positive subsets. Repertoires with fewer than 30,000 or more than 120,000 public chains, plus five repertoires with anomalous nucleotide sharing, were excluded from co-occurrence clustering. TCRdb mirrors the immuneACCESS table, restricted to in-frame sequences. Some clones are absent from its copies; in checked studies, under half trace to an unresolved V gene, and the reason for the others is unknown. From that table come the V and J calls and clone size; the DNA was used to work out D and trimming. This sample has 130,000 to 150,000 clones in its table, and 82% of those were observed once. Around a tenth of the sample goes to the ten largest clones.

The data stem from a study of cytomegalovirus exposure and HLA in healthy donors (dated by TCRdb to about 2017). For the study in its entirety: In an earlier analysis of 587 of the donors, 276 Gb of sequence data and roughly 100 million unique TCR beta sequences from 150 million to 200 million T cells were reported. Rather than using new phenotypic data, the later analysis identified candidate immune exposures from TCR beta sequences and from how often those sequences occurred across donors. Alongside the repertoire data, information on donor age, sex, ethnicity and CMV serostatus was compiled. In a later analysis, previously published TCR beta repertoires from 550 to 750 donors were re-analyzed and high-resolution HLA genotyping was added so that TCR occurrence patterns could be studied. Among the roughly 390 genotyped donors, under 90% belonged to the genetic ancestry cluster associated with self-reported Caucasian donors. Class I and class II HLA loci were covered by the typing at four-digit resolution. The number of donors typed differed by locus, with 629-630 for A, B, C, DRB1 and DQB1, more than 500 for DQA1, some 570 for DPA1, and some 440 for DPB1. A few DR-DQ haplotypes were treated as single units for association and clustering because of strong linkage in the cohort. Among 300 to 500 genotyped donors of the cohort, an average of approximately 240,000 unique TCR beta nucleotide sequences was sequenced per donor, of which about 19% were non-productive. An early release that covered 500 to 800 HLA-typed donors contained 250 to 350 gigabases of sequencing data and around 80 million unique TCR sequences. To predict cytomegalovirus infection status, the study brought together high-throughput TCR immunosequencing, statistical association of individual TCRs with disease status, and machine learning. In addition to the first cohort of around 670 subjects, a separate validation cohort of approximately 110 different subjects was used. The study used immunosequencing to profile the T cell repertoires of about 670 subjects and linked those repertoires to cytomegalovirus serostatus. Genome-wide SNP genotypes for about three fifths of the roughly 670 donors were used in a later genetic analysis, which treated that subset as a discovery cohort. All discovery cohort repertoires had been generated on a single sequencing platform. The study aimed to test whether cataloging public T cell receptors could reveal signatures of past pathogen exposure. In an earlier analysis of roughly 580 of the donors, high-throughput TCR beta sequencing was used to judge whether each TCR beta V gene segment behaved as functional or pseudogenic.

Summary of the overall study and its limitations: In a later analysis, the rate of TCR association differed among HLA loci, with DRB1 alleles having the most associated TCRs and HLA-C alleles having the fewest. A further reported finding was that TCR beta sequences accurately predicted the HLA-A and HLA-B alleles for most subjects in the first cohort. This cohort had only TCR beta chains sequenced, and the lack of alpha or paired-chain data limited which features could be detected. In a later analysis, most CMV-associated TCR beta chains were found to appear HLA-restricted, with HLA associations seemingly driven largely by CMV exposure. Most TCR sequences were seen in very few donors, while some public TCRs were found in many individuals. Several of the top co-occurrence clusters appeared to be linked to parvovirus B19, influenza, CMV and Epstein-Barr virus, according to a later analysis. The authors suggested that the approach could potentially be extended to other disease states and immunological phenotypes. When HLA alleles, especially DR and DQ, strongly co-occurred, TCR associations were difficult to assign to individual alleles. Broadly in line with IMGT annotations, most TCR beta V segments showed up in productive rearrangements about 90% or about 30% of the time in an earlier analysis of 450 to 750 of the donors. Because HLA typing was missing for some donors at each locus, association tests included only the typed subset. A later analysis found that HLA-associated TCR beta chains were more clonally expanded and had lower generation probabilities than equally common non-associated chains. The earlier analysis of a few hundred of the donors excluded approximately 17 rarely observed V segments, including chromosome 9 orphons, because counts were too low. Cytomegalovirus status was reported to be diagnosed by the classifier with high specificity and sensitivity in both the original and validation cohorts. V-gene and J-gene trimming of TCR beta chains was associated with a missense DCLRE1C variant in a later genetic analysis, and the association was replicated in an independent cohort. The study gave a list of about 170 TCR beta chains associated with cytomegalovirus. Some IMGT-functional V segments, including TRBV6-2 and TRBV6-3, could not be told apart with the 87-base-pair reads, so those segments were excluded. Correlated functional status among segregating V segments might be attributable to linkage disequilibrium, but an unknown experimental factor could not be ruled out. According to a later genetic analysis, donors in an Asian-associated ancestry cluster had fewer N-insertions in productive TCRs than the approximately 670-donor mean. Immune exposure information for the cohort was limited to CMV serostatus. A later analysis associated 16,951 TCR beta sequences with specific HLA alleles at a false discovery rate of 0.05. Three of the identified cytomegalovirus-associated TCR beta chains were confirmed in vitro to be specific for cytomegalovirus antigens. The sequencing pipeline was judged likely to have produced a cluster of highly shared sequence variants as a technical artifact. Sequencing depth was assumed to be roughly uniform across donors in the presence/absence analyses, though that assumption may not hold.

The CDR3, from cysteine to phenylalanine, totals 14 residues. Only the CDR3 DNA stays, 42 bases, in frame from base 1. Sequences SGHNT (CDR1) and YENEEA (CDR2) are obtained from the germline V gene. The cohort was made up of under 800 healthy bone marrow donors. All cohort members were sampled while nominally healthy, although unrecorded immune exposures were likely present. The donor tested CMV seropositive and was one of the 289 seropositive cohort members. Each donor provided a peripheral blood sample, and peripheral blood mononuclear cells were used for TCR beta sequencing. The Qiagen DNeasy Blood Extraction Kit was used to extract genomic DNA from the blood cell samples.

This TCR came from a woman aged 55 to 70 in good health and CMV-seropositive. The sample was PBMCs. The chain joins TRBV11-3 to TRBJ1-1; TRBD1 is a possible D gene, resting on 6 matching bases. The bases read TGTGCCAGCAGCCCGGGACACCCGAACACTGAAGCTGTCTTT. Its translation is CASSPGHPNTEAVF.